This entry lists 5 T cell receptor beta chains sequenced from one sample in a study of human T cells and chemical hapten exposure. Time point in this sample: patch test 2, 6 weeks after DPC sensitization. Described treatment: therapeutic diphenylcyclopropenone sensitization with weekly scalp DPC. TCRdb re-called the RACE reads through MiXCR, storing one row per CDR3 protein. The sample carries hundreds of thousands of distinct CDR3 sequences, over 6% recorded once. Sequencing was performed on whole blood, taken in connection with sensitization to the hapten diphenylcyclopropenone (DPC). The receptor source for this set is a woman in her late teens or twenties with alopecia areata. Some clones in this sample may be carry-over from other donors' samples.

This clonotype was counted many times. The chain links TRBV4-2 to TRBJ1-1, with 8 bases lining up with TRBD1. J gave up 11 bases and V 1 base, and 6 bases lay outside the gene matches. The length of the CDR3 is 13 residues. Germline lookup yields CDR1 LGHNA and CDR2 YNFKEQ. The CDR3 sequence: CASSQAGGAGAFF. As DNA, the CDR3 is TGTGCCAGCAGCCAAGCAGGGGGCGCGGGGGCTTTCTTT.

This clonotype was recorded at least ten times. The chain uses TRBV21-1 and TRBJ1-5; TRBD1, the D gene given by the table, was not confirmed from the DNA. TRBV21-1 is a recognized pseudogene. The CDR3 is made up of 16 amino acids. The CDR3: CASSILQGAVGQPQHF. CDR3 bases: TGTGCCAGCAGCATACTACAGGGGGCGGTAGGCCAGCCCCAGCATTTT.

This clonotype has only a few counts. This chain links TRBV4-3 with TRBJ2-1, with 14 positions matching TRBD2. The CDR3 has 15 amino acids. V lost 3 bases and J lost 6; bases outside the gene matches: 1. The germline CDR1 and CDR2 sequences are LGHNA and YSLEER. The CDR3 DNA follows: TGCGCCAGCAGCCACGGGACTAGCGGGGGCAATGAGCAGTTCTTC. This encodes CASSHGTSGGNEQFF.

This clonotype was found many times. This chain connects TRBV2 to TRBJ1-5; D gene unclear. V dropped 6 bases and J dropped 4 bases, with 10 bases sitting between them. Germline CDR1 SNHLY, CDR2 FYNNEI. The CDR3 contains 13 residues. CDR3 amino acids: CASSAIENQPQHF. The CDR3, as DNA: TGTGCCAGCAGCGCCATTGAAAATCAGCCCCAGCATTTT.

The sample holds many counts of this clonotype. The chain has TRBV6-6 and TRBJ1-1; 7 bases are shared with TRBD1. The V and J ends lost 9 bases and 1 base, in that order; junction bases with no gene match: 8. The germline V gene encodes CDR1 MNHNY and CDR2 SVGAGI (reference sequence). The CDR3 length is 14 residues. Written as DNA, the CDR3 is TGTGCCAGTTTAATCGGGACAGCGAACACTGAAGCTTTCTTT. The encoded protein is CASLIGTANTEAFF.